The T cell receptor (beta chain) described here comes from a study of shared clonotypes between healthy human individuals. General study points: Naive subsets, compared against memory subsets, generally had larger estimated richness values. Unshared clonotypes carried lower generation probabilities than those common to all four donors.

This clone was observed a single time. Its cognate antigen is unknown. Replicate PCRs for sorted subsets used 200 ng DNA; this equaled about 30,000 T cell genomes. Produced via immunoSEQ multiplex PCR; TCRdb's table is partial and in-frame only. The profile shows 950,000 to 1,100,000 clones, more than 75% of them singletons. The sequencing input was memory CD4+ T cells from PBMCs. As for subset: CD45RA-negative fraction. The sequence was obtained from a man between 18 and 35 years old in good health. Some clones in this sample may be carry-over from other donors' samples.

The CDR3 coding sequence is TGTGCCAGCAGTCTTCGGGGGGGGACGAAGTTCTTC. It specifies CASSLRGGTKFF. The chain is built from TRBV27 and TRBJ2-1, with 8 positions matching TRBD2. J lost 14 bases, V lost 5 bases, and 8 bases had no gene match. Germline V gives CDR1 MNHEY, CDR2 SMNVEV (reference sequence). The CDR3 extends over 12 amino acids.